The source of this T cell receptor (beta chain) is a study of Ad26.COV2.S vaccination and SARS-CoV-2 variants. This table comes from immunoSEQ multiplex PCR, and its TCRdb copy is limited to in-frame clones, with some not included. The sample gives about 350,000 clones, about nine tenths of which show up once; roughly 3.6% is in the top ten. The V end was cut by 5 bases, the J end by 5 bases, with 13 bases between. CDR1 is SQVTM and CDR2 is ANQGSEA in the germline V gene. This CDR3 contains 13 residues. Treatment defined: around 19 received Ad26.COV2.S at low or high dose, single or two shots; roughly 5 received placebo; per-sample allocation not given. The investigators took samples on day 63 after the first vaccine or placebo injection. The sample holds one count of this clone.

The sequences come from peripheral blood, collected in a trial of Ad26.COV2.S vaccine versus placebo. This clonotype originated in a person between 18 and 60 years old who received the Ad26.COV2.S COVID-19 vaccine or a placebo. This sequence joins TRBV29-1 and TRBJ2-4; the D gene could be TRBD1 or TRBD2 (5 bases each). The CDR3 protein is CSVIIGGQNIQYF. The CDR3 DNA follows: TGCAGCGTTATCATTGGGGGACAAAACATTCAGTACTTC.